This is a list of T cell receptor beta chains from one sample in a study of cytomegalovirus exposure and HLA in healthy donors. Data came from immunoSEQ multiplex PCR; TCRdb stores just in-frame clones and leaves some out. Here the sample spans some 160,000 clones, 80% to 90% being singletons. Sequenced sample: PBMCs. The receptors stem from a man aged 25 to 40 in good health and CMV-seropositive. CDR3s include the opening cysteine and the closing phenylalanine or tryptophan. Each record gives: D gene, V gene, clone size, CDR3 length, J gene, CDR3 protein, CDR3 DNA. D genes are given only for firm matches. Part of the rows lack a size; the others show once, few, many or a class for expanded clones.

>NA|TRBV18|NA|13|TRBJ2-7
CASSRDSAYEQYF
TGTGCCAGCTCGCGGGACAGCGCATACGAGCAGTACTTC
>TRBD1|TRBV7-3|NA|13|TRBJ1-2
CASSLVGQGQKAF
TGTGCCAGCAGCTTAGTGGGACAGGGCCAGAAGGCCTTC
>NA|TRBV2|NA|10|TRBJ1-2
CASREYGYTF
TGTGCCAGCAGGGAGTATGGCTACACCTTC
>TRBD2|TRBV11-3|NA|15|TRBJ2-7
CASSGSSGRTYEQYF
TGTGCCAGCAGCGGATCTAGCGGGAGGACCTACGAGCAGTACTTC
>TRBD1|TRBV27|NA|13|TRBJ2-1
CASSSDREGEQFF
TGTGCCAGCAGTTCAGACAGGGAAGGGGAGCAGTTCTTC
>TRBD2|TRBV5-4|NA|18|TRBJ2-3
CASSPDLRAGGRTDTQYF
TGTGCCAGCAGCCCAGACCTTCGAGCGGGAGGGAGAACAGATACGCAGTATTTT
>NA|TRBV19|NA|16|TRBJ2-3
CASKSWYWLQGDTQYF
TGTGCCAGTAAATCGTGGTATTGGTTACAGGGAGATACGCAGTATTTT
>NA|TRBV5-8|NA|13|TRBJ2-3
CASAGQPTDTQYF
TGTGCCAGCGCGGGACAGCCCACAGATACGCAGTATTTT
>TRBD1|TRBV7-8|NA|17|TRBJ2-2
CASSHIAGQGNTGELFF
TGTGCCAGCAGCCACATCGCGGGACAGGGGAACACCGGGGAGCTGTTTTTT
>NA|TRBV11-2|NA|13|TRBJ1-1
CASSLSVNTEAFF
TGTGCCAGCAGCCTCAGTGTGAACACTGAAGCTTTCTTT
>NA|TRBV7-2|NA|13|TRBJ2-7
CASSLENSYEQYF
TGTGCCAGTAGCTTAGAGAACAGCTACGAGCAGTACTTC
>TRBD2|TRBV9|NA|14|TRBJ2-7
CASSAGTSGYEQYF
TGTGCCAGCAGCGCCGGGACTAGCGGTTACGAGCAGTACTTC
>TRBD2|TRBV7-6|NA|18|TRBJ2-2
CASSLRKGLAGDVGELFF
TGTGCCAGCAGCTTACGGAAAGGACTAGCGGGAGACGTCGGGGAGCTGTTTTTT
>TRBD1|TRBV9|NA|19|TRBJ2-3
CASSPTRDREFNNADTQYF
TGTGCCAGCAGCCCAACACGAGACAGGGAGTTCAATAATGCAGATACGCAGTATTTT
>TRBD1|TRBV7-6|NA|16|TRBJ1-4
CASSPPDRREGEKLFF
TGTGCCAGCAGCCCCCCGGACAGGCGGGAGGGTGAAAAACTGTTTTTT
>NA|TRBV6-5|NA|14|TRBJ2-1
CASSSGYIYNEQFF
TGTGCCAGCAGTTCGGGGTACATCTACAATGAGCAGTTCTTC
>NA|TRBV9|NA|15|TRBJ2-3
CASSVGPHGGDTQYF
TGTGCCAGCAGCGTAGGCCCACACGGGGGAGATACGCAGTATTTT
>TRBD1|TRBV28|NA|15|TRBJ2-1
CASSYGGQGKDEQFF
TGTGCCAGCAGTTACGGGGGACAGGGGAAGGATGAGCAGTTCTTC
>NA|TRBV7-9|NA|15|TRBJ2-3
CASSLVEGGTDTQYF
TGTGCCAGCAGCTTAGTGGAAGGGGGCACAGATACGCAGTATTTT
>TRBD1|TRBV5-4|NA|14|TRBJ2-2
CASSRTGGTGELFF
TGTGCCAGCAGTCGGACAGGGGGTACCGGGGAGCTGTTTTTT
>TRBD2|TRBV10-1|NA|13|TRBJ2-1
CASSVAGGAEQFF
TGCGCCAGCAGTGTCGCGGGAGGGGCTGAGCAGTTCTTC
>TRBD2|TRBV2|few|14|TRBJ2-2
CASSIQREAGELFF
TGTGCCAGCAGTATCCAGCGGGAGGCCGGGGAGCTGTTTTTT
>NA|TRBV20-1|NA|11|TRBJ2-7
CSALQGYEQYF
TGCAGTGCCCTCCAGGGGTACGAGCAGTACTTC
>NA|TRBV4-2|NA|15|TRBJ2-3
CASSPRGSSTDTQYF
TGTGCCAGCAGCCCCCGGGGTTCTAGCACAGATACGCAGTATTTT
>NA|TRBV9|NA|15|TRBJ2-1
CASSDGTPSYNEQFF
TGTGCCAGCAGCGACGGGACTCCTTCCTACAATGAGCAGTTCTTC
>NA|TRBV29-1|NA|14|TRBJ2-1
CSVEVLTVHNEQFF
TGCAGCGTTGAAGTCCTGACTGTGCACAATGAGCAGTTCTTC
>TRBD1|TRBV7-9|NA|16|TRBJ1-2
CASSLVMDRVNYGYTF
TGTGCCAGCAGCTTAGTAATGGACAGGGTTAACTATGGCTACACCTTC
>NA|TRBV11-3|NA|15|TRBJ2-7
CASSLPPGPQGEQYF
TGTGCCAGCAGCTTACCCCCGGGTCCTCAGGGCGAGCAGTACTTC
>NA|TRBV5-1|NA|17|TRBJ2-1
CASSQSPAGWVQNEQFF
TGCGCCAGCAGCCAGTCCCCAGCAGGGTGGGTCCAGAATGAGCAGTTCTTC
>NA|TRBV9|NA|17|TRBJ2-1
CASSRKSIREISSEQFF
TGTGCCAGCAGCCGTAAGTCGATCCGGGAGATAAGTAGTGAGCAGTTCTTC
>NA|TRBV6-1|few|15|TRBJ2-2
CATMPRDTYTGELFF
TGTGCCACCATGCCCCGCGACACTTACACCGGGGAGCTGTTTTTT
>NA|TRBV28|NA|12|TRBJ1-5
CASRHSNQPQHF
TGTGCCAGCCGACATAGCAATCAGCCCCAGCATTTT
>TRBD2|TRBV7-2|once|16|TRBJ2-5
CASSLGGGRALETQYF
TGTGCCAGCAGCTTAGGAGGCGGGAGGGCCCTGGAGACCCAGTACTTC
>TRBD1|TRBV7-9|NA|13|TRBJ2-2
CASSPQGTGELFF
TGTGCCAGCAGCCCACAGGGGACCGGGGAGCTGTTTTTT
>NA|TRBV11-3|NA|14|TRBJ1-1
CASSLGATYTEAFF
TGTGCCAGCAGCTTAGGGGCGACCTACACTGAAGCTTTCTTT
>NA|TRBV5-1|once|13|TRBJ2-1
CASSFPVSNEQFF
TGCGCCAGCAGCTTTCCAGTGTCCAATGAGCAGTTCTTC
>TRBD2|TRBV5-1|NA|15|TRBJ2-1
CASSLGLADYNEQFF
TGCGCCAGCAGCTTGGGACTAGCGGATTACAATGAGCAGTTCTTC
>NA|TRBV5-1|NA|15|TRBJ2-1
CASSSGDSSYNEQFF
TGCGCCAGCAGCTCGGGTGATAGCTCCTACAATGAGCAGTTCTTC
>NA|TRBV5-1|NA|14|TRBJ2-5
CASSRGGVQETQYF
TGCGCCAGCAGCAGAGGAGGGGTCCAAGAGACCCAGTACTTC
>TRBD2|TRBV5-1|NA|14|TRBJ2-1
CASSEDSGAVGQFF
TGCGCCAGCAGCGAGGATAGCGGGGCCGTCGGGCAGTTCTTC
>NA|TRBV6-4|once|13|TRBJ2-2
CASSETGTGELFF
TGTGCCAGCAGTGAAACAGGGACCGGGGAGCTGTTTTTT
>NA|TRBV7-2|NA|13|TRBJ2-1
CASSLLGGYEQFF
TGTGCCAGCAGTCTACTCGGGGGATATGAGCAGTTCTTC
>NA|TRBV2|NA|11|TRBJ1-1
CASSPYTEAFF
TGTGCCAGCAGTCCGTACACTGAAGCTTTCTTT
>TRBD2|TRBV7-2|NA|15|TRBJ2-2
CVSSSLAGHTGELFF
TGTGTCAGCAGCTCTTTAGCGGGGCACACCGGGGAGCTGTTTTTT
>TRBD1|TRBV7-9|NA|16|TRBJ2-1
CASSFATGSSYNEQFF
TGTGCCAGCAGCTTCGCGACAGGGTCCTCCTACAATGAGCAGTTCTTC
>NA|TRBV5-6|few|13|TRBJ1-1
CASSLGPGTEAFF
TGTGCCAGCAGCTTGGGGCCGGGGACTGAAGCTTTCTTT
>NA|TRBV7-2|NA|15|TRBJ2-2
CASSLPVMNTGELFF
TGTGCCAGCAGCTTACCGGTCATGAACACCGGGGAGCTGTTTTTT
>TRBD2|TRBV9|NA|15|TRBJ2-5
CASSVGGSGGETQYF
TGTGCCAGCAGCGTAGGTGGTAGCGGGGGAGAGACCCAGTACTTC
>NA|TRBV2|NA|16|TRBJ1-1
CASSPPGHNKNTEAFF
TGTGCCAGCAGCCCCCCGGGACACAATAAGAACACTGAAGCTTTCTTT
>NA|TRBV5-1|few|17|TRBJ2-2
CASSLGHRDPNTGELFF
TGCGCCAGCAGCTTGGGGCACAGGGACCCTAACACCGGGGAGCTGTTTTTT
>NA|TRBV5-1|once|12|TRBJ2-7
CASSFRQDEQYF
TGCGCCAGCAGCTTCAGGCAGGATGAGCAGTACTTC
>NA|TRBV4-1|NA|15|TRBJ2-2
CASSHTGSVTGELFF
TGCGCCAGCAGCCACACCGGGAGTGTGACCGGGGAGCTGTTTTTT
>NA|TRBV2|NA|14|TRBJ1-4
CASRRGGANEKLFF
TGTGCCAGCAGGAGGGGGGGAGCTAATGAAAAACTGTTTTTT